This T cell receptor beta chain was sequenced in a study of T cells in lung cancer brain metastases. TCRdb keeps only in-frame clones here, not all; method: immunoSEQ multiplex PCR. Of 2,500 to 3,000 clones detected, roughly 87% appear once; the ten largest clones hold 7.2%. Study results and limitations: Unique productive clones were significantly fewer in brain metastases: median approximately 1,600 versus 4,100. Most clones were lesion-specific, with limited overlap between paired lesions (Morisita roughly 0.25).

V lost 4 bases and J lost 9, with 13 bases in between. The germline CDR1 and CDR2 sequences are MDHEN and SYDVKM. This CDR3 spans 13 amino acids. As concerns this clone: The antigen remains unidentified.

The chain carries TRBV28 and TRBJ2-1; D tentatively fits TRBD1 or TRBD2 (5 bases each). The sample taken for sequencing was tumor tissue from the primary lung tumor. The source is a woman aged 55-70 years with non-small cell lung cancer. CDR3 in amino acids: CASSWGTSGEQFF. CDR3 bases: TGTGCCAGCAGTTGGGGGACCTCCGGTGAGCAGTTCTTC.